These 22 T cell receptor beta chains share one sample of origin, sequenced in a study of blood T cell repertoires in COVID-19. Here immunoSEQ multiplex PCR was the method, and the copy in TCRdb shows in-frame clones only, minus some. The table shows about 200,000 clones, with 80% occurring only once. Sequencing was carried out using peripheral blood. The receptor source for this set is a woman aged 70-85 years with acute or convalescent COVID-19.

The CDR3 nucleotides read TGTGCCAGCAGCAAACCGGGAAACACCGGGGAGCTGTTTTTT. Amino acids: CASSKPGNTGELFF. The rearrangement links TRBV7-9 to TRBJ2-2; D is possibly TRBD2 (5 bases). CDR1 is SEHNR and CDR2 is FQNEAQ in the germline V gene (reference sequence). This CDR3 contains 14 residues. The V gene lost 5 bases and the J gene lost 2 bases, with 9 bases spanning the gap.

The CDR3 here is CASSPFGQGVDEQYF. The DNA for the CDR3 is TGTGCCAGCAGCCCCTTTGGACAGGGGGTCGACGAGCAGTACTTC. This chain joins TRBV9 and TRBJ2-7, with 10 nucleotides matching TRBD1. Germline lookup yields CDR1 SGDLS and CDR2 YYNGEE. CDR3 length: 15 residues. The V and J ends lost 4 bases and 5 bases, in that order; junction bases with no gene match: 9.

This clone appeared a few times. The genes are TRBV7-9 and TRBJ1-1; no reliable D call. From germline, CDR1 is SEHNR and CDR2 FQNEAQ (reference sequence). V shed 5 bases and J shed 1 base, with 11 bases lying between them. This CDR3 spans 14 amino acids. The CDR3 region is CASSRDMGNTEAFF. In nucleotides, the CDR3 is TGTGCCAGCAGCCGTGACATGGGGAACACTGAAGCTTTCTTT.

This chain joins TRBV28 and TRBJ2-2, with D possibly being TRBD2 (6 bases). CDR3 size: 15 residues. The V and J ends lost 7 bases and 3 bases respectively, with 15 bases between them. In germline, CDR1 is MDHEN, CDR2 SYDVKM. CDR3 DNA: TGTGCCAGCATCTCGGGGGTAGGGGACACCGGGGAGCTGTTTTTT. Amino acid sequence: CASISGVGDTGELFF.

The genes are TRBV5-1 and TRBJ2-3; D perhaps matches TRBD2 (6 bases). Trimming cost V 3 bases and J 2 bases, with 10 bases left between them. Germline CDR1 reads SGHRS; CDR2 reads YFSETQ. This CDR3 has 14 amino acids. The CDR3 DNA reads as TGCGCCAGCAGCTCGGGACTTTCCACAGATACGCAGTATTTT. This gives the protein CASSSGLSTDTQYF.

This clone was counted once. The chain combines TRBV28 with TRBJ2-1, with a possible D match to TRBD2 (7 bases). V gave up 6 bases and J gave up 8 bases, with 11 bases separating them. Germline CDR1 is MDHEN and CDR2 is SYDVKM. The CDR3 contains 12 residues. This chain's CDR3 is CASRGGVDEQFF. CDR3 DNA sequence: TGTGCCAGCAGAGGGGGGGTAGATGAGCAGTTCTTC.

V and J are TRBV28 and TRBJ1-4; D uncertain. From germline, CDR1 is MDHEN and CDR2 SYDVKM. With 5 bases removed from V and 7 bases from J, the gap between germline ends came to 11 bases. The CDR3 extends over 13 amino acids. The DNA for the CDR3 is TGTGCCAGCAGTAAAGTGGGCTTTGAAAAACTGTTTTTT. Translation gives CASSKVGFEKLFF.

The rearrangement joins TRBV28 to TRBJ2-1; 8 bases agree with TRBD1. J was trimmed by 8 bases and V by 5 bases; bases with no gene match: 11. This CDR3 contains 15 residues. CDR1 is MDHEN, CDR2 SYDVKM, per germline. The CDR3 DNA sequence: TGTGCCAGCAGTCCCGGTGGACAGGGTTTGGATGAGCAGTTCTTC. Protein product: CASSPGGQGLDEQFF.

This chain joins TRBV10-3 and TRBJ1-1; perhaps TRBD1 as D (6 bases). Germline CDR1 is ENHRY and CDR2 is SYGVKD. The V end lost 8 bases, the J end lost 3 bases, and 13 bases lay between the germline ends. This CDR3 is built from 13 residues. The CDR3 DNA reads TGTGCCATCCCGTTGGGGGCCGACACTGAAGCTTTCTTT. It codes for CAIPLGADTEAFF.

This rearrangement joins TRBV21-1 to TRBJ1-4. TRBV21-1 is a pseudogene. The CDR3 consists of 16 residues. Written as DNA, the CDR3 is TGTGCCAGCAGCAAAGCGGAGGAGGCAACTAATGAAAAACTGTTTTTT. It encodes CASSKAEEATNEKLFF.

The chain carries TRBV6-4 and TRBJ1-1, with a possible D match to TRBD1 (6 bases). The V end was cut by 4 bases, the J end by 0 bases, with 9 bases between. The CDR3 extends over 14 amino acids. Germline V gene data show CDR1 as MRHNA and CDR2 as SNTAGT. The CDR3 DNA follows: TGTGCCAGCAGTGTGGGGGGGCTGAACACTGAAGCTTTCTTT. This gives the protein CASSVGGLNTEAFF.

The chain combines TRBV11-2 with TRBJ1-1, with TRBD1 identical over 9 bases. CDR1 SGHAT and CDR2 FQNNGV come from the germline V gene. The CDR3 loop spans 14 amino acids. Trimming cost V 3 bases and J 6 bases; bases outside gene matches: 5. The CDR3 loop is CASSFKQGAPEAFF. The CDR3 bases are TGTGCCAGCAGCTTTAAACAGGGGGCCCCTGAAGCTTTCTTT.

The chain employs TRBV4-1 and TRBJ1-1, with 8 nucleotides matching TRBD1. CDR3 size: 13 residues. Germline V gene sequence: CDR1 MGHRA, CDR2 YSYEKL. Trimming removed 1 base from V and 7 bases from J; junction bases left unmatched: 2. CDR3 protein: CASSQVGQGEAFF. CDR3 coding DNA: TGCGCCAGCAGCCAAGTAGGACAGGGTGAAGCTTTCTTT.

This chain joins TRBV24-1 and TRBJ2-3; 9 bases line up with TRBD2. The J segment lost 2 bases and the V segment lost 0 bases, leaving 8 bases of the junction unmatched. The CDR3 is 18 amino acids. Germline-derived CDR1 and CDR2 are KGHDR and SFDVKD. The CDR3 loop is CATSDLGETSGYTDTQYF. The CDR3 DNA reads as TGTGCCACCAGTGATTTGGGGGAGACTAGCGGCTACACAGATACGCAGTATTTT.

This chain uses TRBV2 with TRBJ2-7; D gene ambiguous. Germline CDR1 SNHLY, CDR2 FYNNEI. The V gene lost 5 bases and the J gene lost 7 bases, with 18 bases spanning the gap. The CDR3 covers 14 residues. CDR3 coding DNA: TGTGCCAGCAGTAGTGATGCAGTCCCGAGGGAGCAGTACTTC. It yields the protein CASSSDAVPREQYF.

J is TRBJ2-2 and V is TRBV7-6, with 7 nucleotides matching TRBD1. Germline loops: CDR1 SGHVS, CDR2 FNYEAQ. Losses at the gene ends were 5 bases for V and 6 bases for J; bases not matched to a gene: 21. The CDR3 length is 19 residues. CDR3 nucleotides: TGTGCCAGCAGCCCTTATACGGGACAGCCCTTCTACCCCGCCGGGGAGCTGTTTTTT. Translating gives CASSPYTGQPFYPAGELFF. The full variable domain, with the rest looked up from reference TRBV7-6 and TRBJ2-2, is GAGVSQSPRYKVTKRGQDVALRCDPISGHVSLYWYRQALGQGPEFLTYFNYEAQQDKSGLPNDRFSAERPEGSISTLTIQRTEQRDSAMYRCASSPYTGQPFYPAGELFFGEGSRLTVL.

Only a few counts were recorded for this clone. V usage is TRBV20-1 and J usage is TRBJ1-1, with D hard to call. The CDR3 totals 10 residues. The V gene lost 4 bases and the J gene lost 8 bases, with 8 bases spanning the gap. The germline V gene encodes CDR1 DFQATT and CDR2 SNEGSKA (reference sequence). CDR3 sequence reads: CSAMRVEAFF. CDR3 DNA: TGCAGTGCTATGCGGGTGGAAGCTTTCTTT.

Comment on this clone: Other DNA sequences in this sample translate to the same CDR3. The V gene is TRBV5-1, the J gene TRBJ2-5; D remains ambiguous. V lost 2 bases to trimming and J lost 3 bases, with 5 bases between them. The CDR3 runs 12 residues. Germline V CDR1 and CDR2: SGHRS, YFSETQ. The CDR3 DNA reads as TGCGCCAGCAGCTTAACAGAAGAGACCCAGTACTTC. Protein: CASSLTEETQYF.

The chain uses TRBV11-2 and TRBJ2-4, with 9 bases matching TRBD1. CDR1 SGHAT and CDR2 FQNNGV come from the germline V gene. The J segment lost 10 bases and the V segment lost 6 bases, leaving 7 bases of the junction unmatched. CDR3 length: 13 amino acids. CDR3 protein: CASRPDRGRIQYF. For the CDR3, the DNA is TGTGCCAGCAGACCCGACAGGGGGAGGATTCAGTACTTC.

CDR3 protein: CASSPPGQGSTF. The CDR3 region has the DNA TGTGCCAGCAGTCCCCCGGGACAGGGTTCGACCTTC. The rearrangement joins TRBV28 to TRBJ1-2; TRBD1 aligns across 9 bases. This CDR3 is 12 amino acids long. With V trimmed by 5 bases and J by 14 bases, 9 bases remained unmatched. From germline, CDR1 is MDHEN and CDR2 SYDVKM.

The J gene is TRBJ2-7, the V gene TRBV5-4; D is perhaps TRBD2 (5 bases). Trimming pared 2 bases from V and 5 bases from J, leaving 17 bases between. The germline CDR1 and CDR2 sequences are SGHNT and YYREEE (reference sequence). The CDR3 runs to 15 residues. Written as DNA, the CDR3 is TGTGCCAGCAGCTTTGGGTTAGTAAAGACTAACGAGCAGTACTTC. Translated, it gives CASSFGLVKTNEQYF.

The CDR3 DNA follows: TGCAGTGCTAGTCTAGCGGGAGGGCTCTTTCCTCGAGAGCAGTACTTC. Translating it yields CSASLAGGLFPREQYF. The gene calls are TRBV20-1 and TRBJ2-7; the match to TRBD2 covers 12 bases. Germline lookup yields CDR1 DFQATT and CDR2 SNEGSKA (reference sequence). The V and J ends lost 3 bases and 7 bases, in that order; junction bases with no gene match: 13. This CDR3 region has 16 residues.